This T cell receptor (beta chain) was sequenced in a study of blood T cell repertoires in COVID-19. Study in general: Samples of COVID-19 (acute and convalescent) were obtained from the United States, Italy and Spain. Nucleic acid was either cDNA or gDNA, and it came from T cells, B-cell-depleted T cells, or PBMCs.

In the original analysis: Amplification from reference gene primers served as the basis for estimated nucleated cell counts. Sequencing used immunoSEQ multiplex PCR; TCRdb keeps in-frame clones, though not all of them. That table supplies the V and J calls and clone size; D and trimming were determined from the DNA. The data contain a few hundred thousand clones, roughly 90% of them seen just once; the ten biggest clones take up 7% to 7.5%. This CDR3 spans 12 amino acids. Seattle's enrolled individuals joined amid active infection and were then monitored longitudinally. What was sequenced was peripheral blood. The V and J genes are TRBV21-1 and TRBJ1-2. TRBV21-1 is marked as a pseudogene. The TCR sequence derives from a woman aged 55-70 years with COVID-19, enrolled during active disease. In DNA form, the CDR3 reads TGTGCCACCAGGAGCTCCGTCAATGGCTACACCTTC. It encodes CATRSSVNGYTF.